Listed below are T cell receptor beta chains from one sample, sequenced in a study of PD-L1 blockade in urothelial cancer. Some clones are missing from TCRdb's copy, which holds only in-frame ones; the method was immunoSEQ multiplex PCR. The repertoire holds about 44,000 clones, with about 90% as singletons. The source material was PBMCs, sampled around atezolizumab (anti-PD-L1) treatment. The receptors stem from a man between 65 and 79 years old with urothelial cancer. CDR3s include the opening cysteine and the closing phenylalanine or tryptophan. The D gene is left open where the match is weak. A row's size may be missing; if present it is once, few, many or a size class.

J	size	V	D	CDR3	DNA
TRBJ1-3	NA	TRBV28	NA	CASSLVRGSGNTIYF	TGTGCCAGCAGTTTAGTCAGGGGCTCTGGAAACACCATATATTTT
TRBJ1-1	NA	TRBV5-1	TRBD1	CASSLTQGDTEAFF	TGCGCCAGCAGCTTGACGCAGGGGGACACTGAAGCTTTCTTT
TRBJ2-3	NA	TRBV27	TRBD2	CASSRPGLASTDTQYF	TGTGCCAGCAGCCGCCCGGGACTAGCTAGCACAGATACGCAGTATTTT
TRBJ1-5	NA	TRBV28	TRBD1	CASSNRGSNQPQHF	TGTGCCAGTTCGAACAGGGGAAGCAATCAGCCCCAGCATTTT
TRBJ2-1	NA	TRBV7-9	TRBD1	CASDRGSYNEQFF	TGTGCCAGTGACAGGGGCTCCTACAATGAGCAGTTCTTC
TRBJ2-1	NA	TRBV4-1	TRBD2	CASSQGLLSGRRHNEQFF	TGCGCCAGCAGCCAAGGGTTGCTGAGCGGGAGGCGGCACAATGAGCAGTTCTTC
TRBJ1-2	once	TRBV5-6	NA	CASSREPESSYGYTF	TGTGCCAGCAGCCGGGAGCCGGAAAGTAGCTATGGCTACACCTTC
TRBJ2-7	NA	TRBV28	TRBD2	CASSLDVAGTNEQYF	TGTGCCAGCAGTTTAGACGTCGCAGGGACTAACGAGCAGTACTTC
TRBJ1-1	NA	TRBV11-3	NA	CASSLSVSTEAFF	TGTGCCAGCAGCTTAAGTGTGAGTACTGAAGCTTTCTTT
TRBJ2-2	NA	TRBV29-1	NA	CSVLPTHTGELFF	TGCAGCGTCCTACCGACACACACCGGGGAGCTGTTTTTT
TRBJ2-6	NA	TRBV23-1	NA	CASSQPGKGLGANVLTF	TGCGCCAGCAGTCAACCGGGGAAAGGGCTTGGGGCCAACGTCCTGACTTTC
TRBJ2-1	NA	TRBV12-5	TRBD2	CASGLSGSGSYNEQFF	TGTGCTAGTGGCCTTAGCGGGAGTGGATCCTACAATGAGCAGTTCTTC
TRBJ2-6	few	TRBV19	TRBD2	CASRLAGLSSGANVLTF	TGTGCCAGTAGGTTAGCGGGACTCTCCTCTGGGGCCAACGTCCTGACTTTC
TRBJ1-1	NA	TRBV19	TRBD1	CASRQGRDRVNTEAFF	TGTGCCAGTAGACAAGGGAGGGACAGGGTGAACACTGAAGCTTTCTTT
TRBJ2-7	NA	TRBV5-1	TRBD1	CASSYSGTGGYEQYF	TGCGCCAGCAGCTATTCCGGGACAGGGGGGTACGAGCAGTACTTC
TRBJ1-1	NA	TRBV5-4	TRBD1	CASSPGQGRSTEAFF	TGTGCCAGCAGCCCGGGACAGGGCCGCAGCACTGAAGCTTTCTTT
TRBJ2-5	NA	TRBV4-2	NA	CASSQDSGETQYF	TGTGCCAGCAGCCAAGATTCCGGGGAGACCCAGTACTTC
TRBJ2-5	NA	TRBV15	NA	CATRVGGQETQYF	TGTGCCACCCGAGTGGGGGGCCAAGAGACCCAGTACTTC
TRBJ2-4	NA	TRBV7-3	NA	CASSLSGGGENIQYF	TGTGCCAGCAGCTTAAGTGGAGGAGGAGAAAACATTCAGTACTTC
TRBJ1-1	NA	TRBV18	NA	CASSPPKVFRDSDTEAFF	TGTGCCAGCTCACCACCGAAGGTTTTTCGGGACTCAGACACTGAAGCTTTCTTT